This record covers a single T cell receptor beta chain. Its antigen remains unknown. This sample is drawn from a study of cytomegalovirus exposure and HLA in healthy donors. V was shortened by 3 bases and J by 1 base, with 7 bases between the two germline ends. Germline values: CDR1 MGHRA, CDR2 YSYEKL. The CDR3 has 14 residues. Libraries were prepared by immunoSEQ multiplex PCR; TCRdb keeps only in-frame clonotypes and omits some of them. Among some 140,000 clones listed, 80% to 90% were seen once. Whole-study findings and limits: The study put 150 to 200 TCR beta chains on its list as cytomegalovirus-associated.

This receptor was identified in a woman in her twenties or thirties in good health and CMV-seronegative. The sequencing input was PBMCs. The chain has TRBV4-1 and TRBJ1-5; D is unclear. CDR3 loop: CASSHSGSNQPQHF. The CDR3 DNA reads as TGCGCCAGCAGCCATTCGGGAAGCAATCAGCCCCAGCATTTT.